This TCR beta chain was retrieved from a study of vaccination and CD4 T cells after COVID-19. Study background: Between diagnosis and the drawing of post-COVID samples lay a median roughly 91 days (range 35 to 161). Cultures acting as controls obtained a CEFX pool, an HIV-1 Nef pool, or no peptide.

Notes on this clonotype: The antigen remains unidentified.

Regarding treatment: approximately 9-day PBMC culture with coronavirus spike peptide pools or control peptides (ViraFEST assay). Researchers collected the unexposed donor's CD4+ T cells before the COVID-19 pandemic (2011-2018). Subject to cell availability, CD4+ T cells from unexposed donors were probed with SARS-CoV-2 S/N and four cold-coronavirus spikes. The length of the CDR3 is 14 residues. The V gene's germline CDR1 is GTSNPN and CDR2 SVGIG (reference sequence). V was pared by 1 base and J by 2 bases, with 4 bases of the junction left unmatched. Sequenced with the Oncomine TCR Beta short-read assay was DNA taken from cultured CD4+ T cells. Investigators isolated genomic DNA from cultured CD4+ T cells. TCRdb reprocessed the PCR reads via MiXCR and lists one record per CDR3 protein. The data show 2,000 to 2,500 distinct CDR3 sequences, about a fifth seen once.

V gene TRBV30 combines with J gene TRBJ2-7; 8 nucleotides align to TRBD1. The source of this sequence is a human donor in good health. Sequenced: CD4+ T cells from blood, cultured in vitro. The CDR3 is CAWSGTGITYEQYF. CDR3 in DNA: TGTGCCTGGAGTGGGACAGGGATCACCTACGAGCAGTACTTC.